Below are 20 T cell receptor beta chains sequenced from a single sample in a study of blood T cell repertoires in COVID-19. Profiled with immunoSEQ multiplex PCR; TCRdb holds only in-frame clones, not every one. The sample has approximately 450,000 clones, approximately 90% seen once. Specimen: PBMCs or T cells enriched from blood (not recorded which). The origin of the receptors is a young woman with acute COVID-19.

The J gene is TRBJ1-4, the V gene TRBV11-2; 9 positions agree with TRBD1. This CDR3 has 18 amino acids. Germline V gene data show CDR1 as SGHAT and CDR2 as FQNNGV. V trimming: 0 bases; J trimming: 4 bases; junction bases outside the gene matches: 9. The CDR3 nucleotides read TGTGCCAGCAGCTTAGATTGGGACAGGGAACGATATAATGAAAAACTGTTTTTT. This translates into CASSLDWDRERYNEKLFF.

The chain combines TRBV5-6 with TRBJ2-1; D possibly corresponds to TRBD2 (5 bases). The V gene lost 0 bases and the J gene lost 7 bases, with 8 bases spanning the gap. This CDR3 is built from 13 residues. Germline V lookup: CDR1 SGHDT, CDR2 YYEEEE. The CDR3 loop reads CASSLGGWNEQFF. As DNA, the CDR3 is TGTGCCAGCAGCTTGGGCGGGTGGAATGAGCAGTTCTTC.

V is TRBV2 and J is TRBJ1-4; TRBD1 agrees at 10 bases. With 4 bases clipped from V and 8 bases from J, the junction kept 4 bases outside the gene matches. Germline assignment: CDR1 SNHLY and CDR2 FYNNEI. CDR3 length equals 14 residues. CDR3 region: CASSVGTGEEKLFF. The CDR3 coding sequence is TGTGCCAGCAGTGTTGGGACAGGGGAGGAAAAACTGTTTTTT.

This clone appeared once. This chain links TRBV18 with TRBJ2-5, with D possibly TRBD2 on 6 matching bases. Germline V gene data show CDR1 as KGHSH and CDR2 as LQKENI. The CDR3 spans 17 residues. With 3 bases removed from V and 4 bases from J, the gap between germline ends came to 21 bases. CDR3 DNA: TGTGCCAGCTCACCGGGCGTGGAGGGATGGTCGGGAGAGACCCAGTACTTC. It translates to CASSPGVEGWSGETQYF. Together with reference TRBV18 and TRBJ2-5, the CDR3 gives the full variable domain: NAGVMQNPRHLVRRRGQEARLRCSPMKGHSHVYWYRQLPEEGLKFMVYLQKENIIDESGMPKERFSAEFPKEGPSILRIQQVVRGDSAAYFCASSPGVEGWSGETQYFGPGTRLLVL.

The genes are TRBV7-8 and TRBJ2-7; 7 bases fit TRBD1. The length of the CDR3 is 14 residues. The V gene end was trimmed by 7 bases and the J gene end by 2 bases; junction bases not matched to a gene: 8. Germline V CDR1 and CDR2: SGHVS, FQNEAQ. The CDR3 nucleotides read TGTGCCAGCAACCCAGGGGGTCTGGCCTACGAGCAGTACTTC. Protein: CASNPGGLAYEQYF.

V gene TRBV28 combines with J gene TRBJ1-5; perhaps TRBD1 as D (5 bases). CDR1 and CDR2 from the germline V gene are MDHEN and SYDVKM. The CDR3 loop spans 17 amino acids. Trimming pared 3 bases from V and 4 bases from J, leaving 19 bases between. CDR3 sequence: CASSLLKGNRPNQPQHF. Here the CDR3 DNA reads TGTGCCAGCAGTTTGCTTAAAGGTAACAGGCCTAATCAGCCCCAGCATTTT. The full variable domain, completed using reference TRBV28 and TRBJ1-5, is DVKVTQSSRYLVKRTGEKVFLECVQDMDHENMFWYRQDPGLGLRLIYFSYDVKMKEKGDIPEGYSVSREKKERFSLILESASTNQTSMYLCASSLLKGNRPNQPQHFGDGTRLSIL.

The chain couples TRBV27 to TRBJ2-7; 9 nucleotides line up with TRBD1. This CDR3 has 14 residues. Germline V lookup: CDR1 MNHEY, CDR2 SMNVEV (reference sequence). V lost 3 bases and J lost 3; bases outside the gene matches: 3. CDR3 coding DNA: TGTGCCAGCAGTTTTGGGGGACAGGGCTACGAGCAGTACTTC. It translates to CASSFGGQGYEQYF.

This clone was seen once. The CDR3 sequence: CASSYSTGGEAFF. CDR3 in DNA: TGTGCCAGCAGTTACTCGACGGGGGGGGAGGCTTTCTTT. V and J are TRBV6-5 and TRBJ1-1; possible D gene TRBD1, 5 bases. The V gene lost 0 bases and the J gene lost 11 bases, with 13 bases spanning the gap. Germline CDR1 reads MNHEY; CDR2 reads SVGAGI. The CDR3 consists of 13 residues.

The chain carries TRBV12-3 or TRBV12-4 and TRBJ1-5; D perhaps matches TRBD1 (5 bases). Trimming shortened V by 11 bases and J by 6 bases, and 17 bases separated the two germline ends. The CDR3 is 13 amino acids. The CDR3 nucleotides read TGTGCCGGTGGGACTGGCCCGGGTCAGCCCCAGCATTTT. Translated, it gives CAGGTGPGQPQHF.

The V gene is TRBV3-1 (or the pseudogene TRBV3-2), the J gene TRBJ2-1; D gene ambiguous. Trimming shortened V by 0 bases and J by 8 bases, and 8 bases separated the two germline ends. This CDR3 contains 13 residues. The germline CDR1 and CDR2 sequences are LGHDT and YNNKEL (reference sequence). The CDR3: CASSQEGSYEQFF. The CDR3 DNA reads TGTGCCAGCAGCCAAGAGGGTAGCTATGAGCAGTTCTTC.

V gene TRBV15 combines with J gene TRBJ1-5; 9 bases fit TRBD1. The J segment lost 5 bases and the V segment lost 5 bases, leaving 7 bases of the junction unmatched. CDR1 and CDR2 (germline): LNHNV, YYDKDF (reference sequence). This CDR3 comprises 15 residues. CDR3 loop: CATSVGQGLYQPQHF. The DNA for the CDR3 is TGTGCCACCAGCGTGGGACAGGGTTTATATCAGCCCCAGCATTTT.

J is TRBJ1-1 and V is TRBV4-3; tentatively, D is TRBD1 (5 bases). The V end was cut by 3 bases, the J end by 1 base, with 9 bases between. There are 14 residues in the CDR3. Germline values: CDR1 LGHNA, CDR2 YSLEER. The CDR3 reads CASSHADRNTEAFF. As DNA, the CDR3 is TGCGCCAGCAGCCATGCCGACAGGAACACTGAAGCTTTCTTT.

The chain links TRBV24-1 to TRBJ2-7, with 9 positions matching TRBD1. Trimming at V came to 2 bases and at J to 3 bases, leaving 7 bases not matched to a gene. CDR3 length: 16 amino acids. CDR1 and CDR2 (germline): KGHDR, SFDVKD. Here the CDR3 reads CATSDSSTGGVYEQYF. CDR3 nucleotide sequence: TGTGCCACCAGTGATTCTAGTACAGGGGGCGTCTACGAGCAGTACTTC.

On this clone itself: This sample includes further DNA sequences coding for the same CDR3. The V and J genes are TRBV28 and TRBJ2-7, with D possibly being TRBD2 (6 bases). Germline V gives CDR1 MDHEN, CDR2 SYDVKM. The length of the CDR3 is 12 residues. The germline V and J ends were trimmed by 3 bases and 4 bases, with 7 bases remaining between them. The CDR3 region is CASSLGGYEQYF. The CDR3 DNA follows: TGTGCCAGCAGTTTGGGGGGATACGAGCAGTACTTC.

The CDR3 loop is CASSQDPGIGNSPLHF. The CDR3 DNA is TGCGCCAGCAGCCAAGATCCAGGGATAGGAAATTCACCCCTCCACTTT. This chain uses TRBV4-3 with TRBJ1-6; maybe TRBD1 (5 bases). Trimming removed 0 bases at V and 7 bases at J, with 13 bases between. The germline gives CDR1 LGHNA, CDR2 YSLEER. The CDR3 has 16 amino acids.

The genes are TRBV5-5 and TRBJ1-3, with D unclear. Germline CDR1 is SGHKS and CDR2 is YYEKEE (reference sequence). Trimming pared 4 bases from V and 8 bases from J, leaving 13 bases between. The CDR3 consists of 13 residues. The CDR3 sequence: CASSRNPGDTIYF. The CDR3 region has the DNA TGTGCCAGCAGCCGTAACCCGGGAGACACCATATATTTT.

The V and J genes are TRBV19 and TRBJ1-2; tentative D call: TRBD1 (5 bases). The CDR3 extends over 14 amino acids. The germline V and J ends were trimmed by 0 bases and 4 bases, with 9 bases remaining between them. The V gene's germline CDR1 is LNHDA and CDR2 SQIVND (reference sequence). The CDR3 DNA sequence: TGTGCCAGTAGTATAGATTCGGGGGGCTATGGCTACACCTTC. Translated, it gives CASSIDSGGYGYTF.

This clone has just one count. The rearrangement joins TRBV20-1 to TRBJ2-3, with D possibly being TRBD1 (5 bases). Looked up from germline, CDR1 is DFQATT and CDR2 is SNEGSKA (reference sequence). This CDR3 is built from 10 residues. The CDR3 bases are TGCAGCGGAAGGGGTGATACGCAGTATTTT. It is translated as CSGRGDTQYF.

J is TRBJ2-7 and V is TRBV5-1, with a possible D match to TRBD1 (5 bases). CDR1 is SGHRS, CDR2 YFSETQ, per germline. With 1 base removed from V and 3 bases from J, the gap between germline ends came to 8 bases. The CDR3 runs to 13 residues. CDR3 sequence (DNA): TGCGCCAGCAGCTTGCGGCAGGGCTACGAGCAGTACTTC. As protein: CASSLRQGYEQYF.

The rearrangement links TRBV15 to TRBJ2-7; tentatively, D is TRBD1 (5 bases). The CDR3 extends over 14 amino acids. Germline CDR1 LNHNV, CDR2 YYDKDF (reference sequence). The V end was cut by 0 bases, the J end by 3 bases, with 9 bases between. The CDR3 sequence: CATSRDRASYEQYF. The CDR3 DNA sequence: TGTGCCACCAGCAGAGACAGGGCGAGCTACGAGCAGTACTTC.